This TCR beta chain was identified during a study of breast tumors, draining lymph nodes, adjacent tissues. General study results and limits: Compared with lymph nodes, tumors were less diverse; compared with nontumor tissue, more. Tumor T cell lymph node origin was a supported hypothesis, not proven.

Axillary draining lymph nodes of breast cancer patients supplied the node samples. This clonotype has more than one count but fewer than ten. Its antigen is not identified. A junction boundary mismatches the germline segment, possibly from a read error. One entry per CDR3 protein results from TCRdb running MiXCR on the multiplex PCR reads. The sample includes about 180,000 distinct CDR3 sequences, approximately 33% of them seen just once. The CDR3 is 15 amino acids. Germline CDR1 is MNHEY and CDR2 is SVGEGT. The sequenced sample consisted of axillary lymph node tissue. The receptor comes from a female donor with breast cancer. Some clones in this sample may be carry-over from other donors' samples. The rearrangement joins TRBV6-2 or TRBV6-3 to TRBJ2-7, with TRBD2 matching 11 bases. In DNA form, the CDR3 reads TGTGCCAGCAGTCACTCGACTAGCGGGGCCCACGAGCAGTACTTC. Translation gives CASSHSTSGAHEQYF.